The 8 T cell receptor beta chains below come from one sample, sequenced in a study of blood T cell repertoires in COVID-19. Repertoires were generated with immunoSEQ multiplex PCR, while TCRdb's copy carries only in-frame clones and drops some. The sample carries around 320,000 clones, roughly nine tenths recorded once. The specimen was PBMCs or T cells enriched from blood (not recorded which). Receptor source: a woman younger than 45 who had been exposed to COVID-19.

The chain combines TRBV11-3 with TRBJ2-1, with TRBD2 identical over 11 bases. CDR1 is SGHNT, CDR2 YENEEA, per germline. V was pared by 4 bases and J by 5 bases, with 10 bases of the junction left unmatched. This CDR3 is built from 17 residues. Written as DNA, the CDR3 is TGTGCCAGCAGCTCCTTAGCGGGGGGGCCCGAGGACAATGAGCAGTTCTTC. Encoded protein: CASSSLAGGPEDNEQFF.

This clone came up once. This rearrangement joins TRBV14 to TRBJ2-3, with D perhaps matching TRBD2 (7 bases). Trimming cost V 3 bases and J 0 bases, with 16 bases left between them. This CDR3 comprises 17 residues. CDR1 SGHDN and CDR2 FVKESK come from the germline V gene. CDR3 region: CASSQWGGYDSTDTQYF. CDR3 in DNA: TGTGCCAGCAGCCAGTGGGGGGGCTATGATAGCACAGATACGCAGTATTTT.

For this clone: Other nucleotide sequences in the sample specify the same CDR3. The V call is TRBV9, the J call TRBJ2-3, with a weak D call TRBD2 (6 bases). V dropped 0 bases and J dropped 1 base, with 9 bases sitting between them. The CDR3 is 15 residues long. From germline, CDR1 is SGDLS and CDR2 YYNGEE. CDR3 residues: CASSVGLAGTDTQYF. The CDR3 DNA follows: TGTGCCAGCAGCGTAGGGTTAGCGGGCACAGATACGCAGTATTTT.

V usage is TRBV6-5 and J usage is TRBJ1-2; maybe TRBD1 (5 bases). This CDR3 region has 14 residues. From germline, CDR1 is MNHEY and CDR2 SVGAGI. The V gene lost 6 bases and the J gene lost 4 bases, with 15 bases spanning the gap. The CDR3 region is CASSHRGTVYGYTF. DNA for the CDR3: TGTGCCAGCAGCCACCGCGGGACCGTCTATGGCTACACCTTC.

The chain uses TRBV4-1 and TRBJ2-3; no firm D call. Germline CDR1 reads MGHRA; CDR2 reads YSYEKL. There are 14 residues in the CDR3. The germline V and J ends were trimmed by 4 bases and 2 bases, with 10 bases remaining between them. The DNA for the CDR3 is TGCGCCAGCAGCCTCCTTCAGTTCACAGATACGCAGTATTTT. Translated, it gives CASSLLQFTDTQYF.

Turning to this clone: In the same sample, other DNA sequences code for this CDR3. The V and J genes are TRBV9 and TRBJ2-1; the match to TRBD2 covers 9 bases. CDR1 is SGDLS, CDR2 YYNGEE, per germline. CDR3 length: 15 residues. The V gene end was trimmed by 3 bases and the J gene end by 2 bases; junction bases not matched to a gene: 3. The CDR3 loop reads CASSDSGGAYNEQFF. The CDR3 DNA sequence: TGTGCCAGCAGCGATAGCGGGGGCGCCTACAATGAGCAGTTCTTC. The full variable domain, rest sourced from reference TRBV9 and TRBJ2-1, is DSGVTQTPKHLITATGQRVTLRCSPRSGDLSVYWYQQSLDQGLQFLIQYYNGEERAKGNILERFSAQQFPDLHSELNLSSLELGDSALYFCASSDSGGAYNEQFFGPGTRLTVL.

The chain uses TRBV3-1 (or the pseudogene TRBV3-2) and TRBJ2-1; D is possibly TRBD2 (6 bases). Germline CDR1 is LGHDT and CDR2 is YNNKEL (reference sequence). This CDR3 is built from 15 residues. Trimming pared 4 bases from V and 5 bases from J, leaving 15 bases between. CDR3 in DNA: TGTGCCAGCAGCCCCTTCGCGGGGCGGCACAATGAGCAGTTCTTC. Protein sequence: CASSPFAGRHNEQFF.

The V and J genes are TRBV7-9 and TRBJ1-3; no firm D call. The V end was cut by 7 bases, the J end by 0 bases, with 7 bases between. CDR3 length: 13 residues. Germline V lookup: CDR1 SEHNR, CDR2 FQNEAQ (reference sequence). Written as DNA, the CDR3 is TGTGCCAGCACCCCCAACTCTGGAAACACCATATATTTT. This codes for CASTPNSGNTIYF.